The 10 T cell receptor beta chains listed next were all sequenced from one sample in a study of graft-versus-host responses after intestinal transplantation. The authors combined about 200,000 CFSE-labeled responder cells with about 200,000 irradiated, violet-dye-labeled stimulator cells in plates. The method was immunoSEQ multiplex PCR; TCRdb's version includes in-frame clones alone and lacks a portion of them. In the table there are roughly 6,900 clones, roughly 24% of which are singletons. The material sequenced was alloreactive CD8+ T cells from a mixed lymphocyte reaction culture, taken before transplantation. Stated subset: CFSE-low proliferating T cells sorted from approximately 6-day pre-transplant mixed lymphocyte reaction (GvH or HvG direction). These receptors all come from a human patient who was an organ donor for intestinal transplantation.

This clone has more than one count but fewer than ten. The chain carries TRBV28 and TRBJ2-7; 7 positions agree with TRBD1. The V and J ends lost 6 bases and 4 bases, in that order; junction bases with no gene match: 9. Germline V gives CDR1 MDHEN, CDR2 SYDVKM. The length of the CDR3 is 14 residues. Here the CDR3 reads CASSPDRTLYEQYF. CDR3 bases: TGTGCCAGCAGCCCGGACAGGACCTTATACGAGCAGTACTTC.

This clone is judged medium-sized. The chain recombines TRBV27 with TRBJ2-1, with D unresolved. The germline V gene encodes CDR1 MNHEY and CDR2 SMNVEV (reference sequence). The CDR3 spans 13 residues. The V gene lost 1 base and the J gene lost 5 bases, with 6 bases spanning the gap. Here the CDR3 DNA reads TGTGCCAGCAGTTTATTATCCCACAATGAGCAGTTCTTC. Translation gives CASSLLSHNEQFF.

V is TRBV5-7 and J is TRBJ2-5, with 7 bases aligning to TRBD1. TRBV5-7 counts as an open reading frame of uncertain function. This CDR3 region has 13 residues. With V trimmed by 5 bases and J by 5 bases, 6 bases remained unmatched. The CDR3 sequence: CASSLTGWETQYF. The CDR3 nucleotides read TGTGCCAGCAGTTTGACAGGGTGGGAGACCCAGTACTTC.

V is TRBV4-2 and J is TRBJ2-2; 7 nucleotides match TRBD1. The V segment lost 5 bases and the J segment 5 bases; nucleotides outside the gene matches: 8. This CDR3 spans 15 amino acids. Germline CDR1 LGHNA, CDR2 YNFKEQ. CDR3 in amino acids: CASSLEGGWTGELFF. CDR3 nucleotide sequence: TGTGCCAGCAGCTTGGAAGGGGGCTGGACCGGGGAGCTGTTTTTT.

In this sample, this clone turned up a few times. V is TRBV11-1 and J is TRBJ2-7, with 8 bases aligning to TRBD2. CDR1 is SGHAT and CDR2 is FQDESV in the germline V gene (reference sequence). CDR3 length: 15 amino acids. V shed 5 bases, J shed 5 bases, and the junction held 11 bases outside the gene matches. The CDR3 region has the DNA TGTGCCAGCAGCCCACGCAGCGGGAGTAGAAACGAGCAGTACTTC. Translated, it gives CASSPRSGSRNEQYF.

The chain uses TRBV11-3 and TRBJ2-2; D call uncertain. The CDR3 covers 12 residues. CDR1 SGHNT and CDR2 YENEEA come from the germline V gene. V was cut by 3 bases and J by 6 bases, with 5 bases left in between. CDR3 sequence: CASSFYSGELFF. CDR3 sequence (DNA): TGTGCCAGCAGCTTTTACTCCGGGGAGCTGTTTTTT.

This clone is labeled medium-sized. The gene calls are TRBV5-1 and TRBJ2-3; unclear D gene. The CDR3 loop spans 15 amino acids. V lost 3 bases and J lost 1, with 12 bases in between. Germline CDR1 is SGHRS and CDR2 is YFSETQ. CDR3 protein: CASSYRWVRTDTQYF. Written as DNA, the CDR3 is TGCGCCAGCAGCTACCGTTGGGTCCGCACAGATACGCAGTATTTT.

CDR3 amino acids: CASTKLSRQILGTGELFF. The CDR3 bases are TGTGCCAGCACCAAACTCTCCAGACAGATCCTTGGCACCGGGGAGCTGTTTTTT. The V gene is TRBV27, the J gene TRBJ2-2, with a weak D call TRBD1 (5 bases). This CDR3 has 18 amino acids. The germline V gene encodes CDR1 MNHEY and CDR2 SMNVEV (reference sequence). Trimming removed 7 bases from V and 4 bases from J, with 25 bases in between.

By its share, this clone is medium-sized. V usage is TRBV4-3 and J usage is TRBJ2-1, with D possibly matching TRBD2 (6 bases). The V end was cut by 0 bases, the J end by 4 bases, with 10 bases between. This CDR3 region has 15 residues. Germline-derived CDR1 and CDR2 are LGHNA and YSLEER. The CDR3 reads CASSQEGGWYNEQFF. The CDR3 DNA reads TGCGCCAGCAGCCAAGAGGGGGGATGGTACAATGAGCAGTTCTTC.

V and J are TRBV1 and TRBJ2-6. TRBV1 is assigned pseudogene status. CDR3 size: 18 residues. For the CDR3, the DNA is TGCACCAGCAGTTGCCTTAGTTTGTGCACAAGTCGGGCCAACGTCCTGACTTTC. It codes for CTSSCLSLCTSRANVLTF.